Below are 22 T cell receptor beta chains sequenced from a single sample in a study of spatial heterogeneity in lung cancer. Notes on the study in general: Within tumors, counts of expanded alpha and beta TCRs tracked tumor mutation counts.

No antigen is known for these receptors. TCRdb reprocessed the 5' RACE reads via MiXCR and lists one record per CDR3 protein. The sample carries about 3,900 distinct CDR3 sequences, over 4% recorded once. Time point denoted: sample taken at primary tumor resection. The sequences come from lung tumor tissue, collected at surgery. All receptors come from a male donor with early-stage non-small cell lung cancer.

This clonotype was observed many times. As DNA, the CDR3 is TGTGCCAGCAAGGTGGAAAGCTCTGGAAACACCATATATTTT. Its translation: CASKVESSGNTIYF. This chain joins TRBV5-4 and TRBJ1-3; D uncertain. The V and J ends lost 6 bases and 0 bases respectively, with 10 bases between them. The CDR3 length is 14 residues. Per germline, CDR1 SGHNT and CDR2 YYREEE (reference sequence).

This clonotype was seen a few times. J is TRBJ1-4 and V is TRBV11-1; D gene unclear. Germline CDR1 reads SGHAT; CDR2 reads FQDESV (reference sequence). This CDR3 has 13 residues. Trimming took 2 bases from V and 5 from J, leaving 6 bases between them. CDR3 DNA: TGTGCCAGCAGCTTATCCCTAAATGAAAAACTGTTTTTT. It translates to CASSLSLNEKLFF.

By proportion, this clonotype is medium-sized. This chain connects TRBV18 to TRBJ2-1; 13 bases are shared with TRBD2. The germline gives CDR1 KGHSH, CDR2 LQKENI. The CDR3 extends over 17 amino acids. The V segment lost 5 bases and the J segment 5 bases; nucleotides outside the gene matches: 9. The CDR3, as DNA: TGTGCCAGCTCATCCGGACTAGCGGGAGCTGGACACAATGAGCAGTTCTTC. Protein product: CASSSGLAGAGHNEQFF.

This clonotype was recorded at least ten times. This sequence joins TRBV24-1 and TRBJ2-5; D gene unclear. The CDR3 length is 15 residues. V was pared by 0 bases and J by 5 bases, with 12 bases between. The germline CDR1 and CDR2 sequences are KGHDR and SFDVKD. CDR3 in DNA: TGTGCCACCAGTGATTTGGCAGATCTCTGGGAGACCCAGTACTTC. Its translation is CATSDLADLWETQYF.

By share of the sample, this clonotype is medium-sized. The chain recombines TRBV7-9 with TRBJ2-4; D remains ambiguous. Germline values: CDR1 SEHNR, CDR2 FQNEAQ (reference sequence). This CDR3 contains 16 residues. Trimming left V 5 bases short and J 0 bases short, with 14 bases between. CDR3 amino acids: CASSPRAGIAKNIQYF. CDR3 bases: TGTGCCAGCAGCCCAAGGGCCGGAATAGCCAAAAACATTCAGTACTTC.

Many counts were recorded for this clonotype. This chain uses TRBV7-2 with TRBJ1-2; D is unresolved. The CDR3 covers 15 residues. V was trimmed by 2 bases and J by 6 bases, leaving 16 bases between them. Germline CDR1 is SGHTA and CDR2 is FQGNSA. The CDR3 coding sequence is TGTGCCAGCAGCTTACAGCCAGAAGGGTTGGATGGCTACACCTTC. Protein sequence: CASSLQPEGLDGYTF. Combining the CDR3 with reference TRBV7-2 and TRBJ1-2 gives the whole variable domain GAGVSQSPSNKVTEKGKDVELRCDPISGHTALYWYRQSLGQGLEFLIYFQGNSAPDKSGLPSDRFSAERTGGSVSTLTIQRTQQEDSAVYLCASSLQPEGLDGYTFGSGTRLTVV.

This clonotype is categorized as medium-sized. This chain uses TRBV20-1 with TRBJ1-5; D remains ambiguous. V was cut by 7 bases and J by 4 bases, with 11 bases left in between. This CDR3 contains 12 residues. Germline CDR1 reads DFQATT; CDR2 reads SNEGSKA (reference sequence). The CDR3 DNA reads TGCAGTGTTGGCAGCCCTAATCAGCCCCAGCATTTT. Residues: CSVGSPNQPQHF.

By sample fraction, this clonotype is medium-sized. CDR3 in amino acids: CASSAPGQDAGYTF. The CDR3 bases are TGTGCCAGCAGTGCACCGGGACAGGATGCGGGCTACACCTTC. The chain employs TRBV6-6 and TRBJ1-2; 8 bases line up with TRBD1. V shed 5 bases, J shed 8 bases, and the junction held 10 bases outside the gene matches. CDR3 length equals 14 residues. Germline V CDR1 and CDR2: MNHNY, SVGAGI (reference sequence).

This clonotype came up many times. The CDR3 here is CASKTEETQYF. The CDR3 bases are TGTGCCAGCAAAACAGAAGAGACCCAGTACTTC. The V call is TRBV12-3 or TRBV12-4, the J call TRBJ2-5, with D uncertain. The CDR3 extends over 11 amino acids. V lost 7 bases and J lost 3, with 6 bases in between.

This clonotype came up many times. The chain carries TRBV5-4 and TRBJ2-2, with D hard to call. The germline CDR1 and CDR2 sequences are SGHNT and YYREEE (reference sequence). CDR3 length: 14 residues. Trimming cost V 2 bases and J 2 bases, with 7 bases left between them. The CDR3 DNA follows: TGTGCCAGCAGCTTAACCCAAAACACCGGGGAGCTGTTTTTT. Encoded protein: CASSLTQNTGELFF.

By share, this clonotype counts as medium-sized (0.01 to 0.1%). This chain connects TRBV10-3 to TRBJ2-1; TRBD2 matches at 9 bases. This CDR3 spans 14 amino acids. CDR1 is ENHRY, CDR2 SYGVKD, per germline. The V segment lost 3 bases and the J segment 4 bases; nucleotides outside the gene matches: 1. The CDR3 protein is CAISDTSGYNEQFF. The CDR3 DNA reads as TGTGCCATCAGTGACACTAGCGGGTACAATGAGCAGTTCTTC.

This clonotype rates as medium-sized. V gene TRBV11-3 combines with J gene TRBJ2-5; the match to TRBD2 covers 7 bases. CDR1 SGHNT and CDR2 YENEEA come from the germline V gene. CDR3 size: 15 residues. V shed 4 bases, J shed 5 bases, and the junction held 10 bases outside the gene matches. CDR3 residues: CASSSLSGSGETQYF. CDR3 DNA sequence: TGTGCCAGCAGCTCCCTTAGCGGGTCTGGGGAGACCCAGTACTTC.

This clonotype has a handful of counts. V gene TRBV18 combines with J gene TRBJ1-2; 11 positions agree with TRBD1. CDR1 is KGHSH, CDR2 LQKENI, per germline. After removal of 3 bases from V and 3 bases from J, the junction contained 9 bases not matched to a gene. The CDR3 sequence is 17 residues long. The CDR3 DNA reads as TGTGCCAGCTCACCCTCCGGGACAGGGGGTAGAGACTATGGCTACACCTTC. This encodes CASSPSGTGGRDYGYTF.

By sample share, this clonotype is medium-sized. This sequence joins TRBV12-3 or TRBV12-4 and TRBJ1-1; TRBD1 matches 8 bases. V shed 6 bases, J shed 6 bases, and the junction held 9 bases outside the gene matches. The CDR3 loop spans 14 amino acids. CDR3 in DNA: TGTGCCAGCAGGGGGACAGGACGCAGCTCTGAAGCTTTCTTT. Residues: CASRGTGRSSEAFF.

This clonotype occurred a few times. V usage is TRBV2 and J usage is TRBJ2-7; D not certain. The ends were cut back, 6 bases at V and 0 bases at J, with 9 bases in the middle. CDR3 length: 13 amino acids. Per germline, CDR1 SNHLY and CDR2 FYNNEI. The DNA for the CDR3 is TGTGCCAGCAGCGACGGCAGCTCCTACGAGCAGTACTTC. Its translation is CASSDGSSYEQYF.

On this clonotype: This may stem from a read error, because a much larger clone lies one nucleotide away. The conserved closing phenylalanine or tryptophan is absent in this CDR3, likely reflecting a read error. This sequence joins TRBV28 and TRBJ2-6, with D possibly TRBD1 on 5 matching bases. Germline V gives CDR1 MDHEN, CDR2 SYDVKM. This CDR3 has 17 amino acids. V was cut by 6 bases and J by 0 bases, with 15 bases left in between. CDR3 nucleotides: TGTGCCAGCAGCCCTCGACAGTATTCCTCTGGGGCCAACGTCCTGACTTCC. Its protein is CASSPRQYSSGANVLTS.

Ten or more counts support this clonotype. The chain recombines TRBV6-2 or TRBV6-3 with TRBJ2-5; possible D gene TRBD2, 5 bases. The V end was cut by 4 bases, the J end by 5 bases, with 14 bases between. Germline V gene lookup returns CDR1 MNHEY and CDR2 SVGEGT. CDR3 length: 14 residues. CDR3 in DNA: TGTGCCAGCAGTTTCGGACTGCTTCAGGAGACCCAGTACTTC. Protein sequence: CASSFGLLQETQYF.

The chain links TRBV12-3 or TRBV12-4 to TRBJ1-1; D is possibly TRBD1 (6 bases). V lost 2 bases, J lost 8 bases, and 21 bases lay in between. The CDR3 has 16 residues. CDR3: CASSLSYVGAGVEAFF. The CDR3 nucleotides read TGTGCCAGCAGTTTATCTTACGTGGGGGCAGGGGTCGAAGCTTTCTTT.

Relative to its sample, this clonotype is medium-sized. This chain links TRBV12-3 or TRBV12-4 with TRBJ1-3, with 8 bases identical to TRBD1. V was clipped by 1 base and J by 3 bases; unmatched bases: 5. The CDR3 is made up of 16 amino acids. The CDR3 reads CASSLGQGAVGNTIYF. The CDR3 DNA follows: TGTGCCAGCAGTTTAGGGCAGGGGGCGGTTGGAAACACCATATATTTT.

This clonotype was counted many times. The rearrangement uses TRBV5-6 and TRBJ2-5; maybe TRBD1 (5 bases). CDR1 is SGHDT, CDR2 YYEEEE, per germline. The CDR3 is 15 amino acids. V lost 1 base to trimming and J lost 5 bases, with 15 bases between them. DNA of the CDR3: TGTGCCAGCAGCTTGTGGGGCAGAGTAGGGGAGACCCAGTACTTC. Protein product: CASSLWGRVGETQYF.

In this sample, this clonotype turned up many times. This sequence joins TRBV4-1 and TRBJ2-3; possible D gene TRBD2, 6 bases. The CDR3 runs to 14 residues. V was pared by 4 bases and J by 5 bases, with 13 bases between. The germline V gene has CDR1 MGHRA and CDR2 YSYEKL. Here the CDR3 DNA reads TGCGCCAGCAGCCGGGCGGGATCGGGAGATACGCAGTATTTT. Translation: CASSRAGSGDTQYF.

In its sample, this clonotype ranks as medium-sized. V is TRBV5-5 and J is TRBJ2-3; D might be TRBD2 (7 bases). CDR3 length: 16 residues. Between the trimmed V and J ends, which lost 0 bases and 4 bases, there was a span of 15 bases. Germline lookup yields CDR1 SGHKS and CDR2 YYEKEE (reference sequence). The CDR3 coding sequence is TGTGCCAGCAGCTTGGTGGTGGGAGGGGGTGCAGATACGCAGTATTTT. It translates to CASSLVVGGGADTQYF.